This T cell receptor beta chain was documented in a study of cytomegalovirus exposure and HLA in healthy donors. At the level of the study: Ancestry clustering placed around 80% of approximately 370 genotyped donors in the Caucasian-associated cluster.

General study results and limits: Sequencing likely caused a cluster of highly shared sequence variants. The classifier, whose performance was assessed in both the original and validation cohorts, reportedly diagnosed cytomegalovirus status with high specificity and sensitivity. Across donors, sequencing depth was assumed by presence/absence analyses to be roughly uniform.

Germline values: CDR1 LGHNA, CDR2 YNFKEQ. V shed 1 base, J shed 5 bases, and the junction held 8 bases outside the gene matches. The CDR3 contains 16 residues. A multiplex PCR was run with 60 Vbeta primers and 13 Jbeta primers. Sequencing used immunoSEQ multiplex PCR; TCRdb keeps in-frame clones, though not all of them. Of approximately 130,000 clones detected, about 80% appear once; the ten largest clones hold roughly 1.8%. As concerns this clone: As yet, its antigen is unknown.

The source material was PBMCs. The gene calls are TRBV4-2 and TRBJ2-5; 9 bases are a match to TRBD2. The receptor comes from a woman aged 50 to 60 in good health and CMV-seronegative. As DNA, the CDR3 is TGTGCCAGCAGCCAAGCCTCCGGTAGCGGGGGTGAGACCCAGTACTTC. Translation gives CASSQASGSGGETQYF.